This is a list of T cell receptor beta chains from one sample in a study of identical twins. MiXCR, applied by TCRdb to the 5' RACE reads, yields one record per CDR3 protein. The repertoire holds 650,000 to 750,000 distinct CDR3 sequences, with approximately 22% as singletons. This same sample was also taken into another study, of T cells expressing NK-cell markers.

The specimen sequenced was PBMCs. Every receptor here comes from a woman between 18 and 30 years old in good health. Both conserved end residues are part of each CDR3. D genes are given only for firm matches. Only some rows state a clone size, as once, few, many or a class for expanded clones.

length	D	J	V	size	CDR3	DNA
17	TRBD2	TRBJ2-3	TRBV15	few	CATSRGRTSGSLDTQYF	TGTGCCACCAGCAGGGGTAGGACTAGCGGGAGCCTAGATACGCAGTATTTT
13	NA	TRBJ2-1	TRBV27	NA	CASRYSRFNEQFF	TGTGCCAGCAGATATTCTAGGTTCAATGAGCAGTTCTTC
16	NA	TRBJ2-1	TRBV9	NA	CASSPMRVTSYNEQFF	TGTGCCAGCAGCCCCATGAGGGTCACCTCCTACAATGAGCAGTTCTTC
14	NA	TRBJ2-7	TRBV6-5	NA	CASTSDQSRNEQYF	TGTGCCAGCACTTCCGATCAGAGCAGGAACGAGCAGTACTTC
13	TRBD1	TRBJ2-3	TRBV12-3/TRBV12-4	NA	CASTDRGADTQYF	TGTGCCAGCACGGACAGGGGCGCCGATACGCAGTATTTT
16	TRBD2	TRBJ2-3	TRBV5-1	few	CASSRSLAGGQDTQYF	TGCGCCAGCAGCCGGTCCCTAGCGGGGGGGCAGGATACGCAGTATTTT
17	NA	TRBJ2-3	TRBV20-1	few	CSARDYRRDLSTDTQYF	TGCAGTGCTAGAGATTACCGGAGGGACCTTAGCACAGATACGCAGTATTTT
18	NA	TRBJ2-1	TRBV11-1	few	CASSLVGGRGARYNEQFF	TGTGCCAGCAGCTTAGTCGGGGGTCGCGGGGCCAGATACAATGAGCAGTTCTTC
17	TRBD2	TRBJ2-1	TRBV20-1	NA	CSAIQLAGGPTYNEQFF	TGCAGTGCTATCCAACTAGCGGGGGGACCAACCTACAATGAGCAGTTCTTC
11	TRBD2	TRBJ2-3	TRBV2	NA	CASSGAGPQYF	TGTGCCAGCAGTGGAGCGGGGCCGCAGTATTTT
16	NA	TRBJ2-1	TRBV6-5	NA	CASSYPPGDAGNEQFF	TGTGCCAGCAGTTACCCGCCCGGGGATGCGGGTAATGAGCAGTTCTTC
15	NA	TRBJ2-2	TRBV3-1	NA	CASSPPEGLDGELFF	TGTGCCAGCAGCCCCCCGGAGGGCCTGGACGGGGAGCTGTTTTTT
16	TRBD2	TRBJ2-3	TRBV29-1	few	CSFSGTSGKGTDTQYF	TGCAGCTTCTCCGGGACTAGCGGGAAGGGGACAGATACGCAGTATTTT
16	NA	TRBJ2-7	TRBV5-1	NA	CASSLDGFGSSYEQYF	TGCGCCAGCAGCTTGGACGGCTTTGGGAGCTCCTACGAGCAGTACTTC
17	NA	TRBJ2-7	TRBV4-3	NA	CASSQVRPRLSSYEQYF	TGCGCCAGCAGCCAAGTTCGCCCGCGATTAAGCTCCTACGAGCAGTACTTC
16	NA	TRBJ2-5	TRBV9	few	CASSVGEAGTQETQYF	TGTGCCAGCAGCGTAGGCGAAGCGGGGACACAAGAGACCCAGTACTTC
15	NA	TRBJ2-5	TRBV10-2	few	CASSPTGSSSQTQYF	TGCGCCAGCAGCCCCACTGGATCGAGCTCGCAGACCCAGTACTTC
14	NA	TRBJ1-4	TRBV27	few	CASRSWGANEKLFF	TGTGCCAGCAGGTCATGGGGGGCTAATGAAAAACTGTTTTTT
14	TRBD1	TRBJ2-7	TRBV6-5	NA	CASSYSGQGAKWYF	TGTGCCAGCAGTTACTCGGGACAGGGGGCGAAGTGGTACTTC
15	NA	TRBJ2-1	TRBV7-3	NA	CASSLGQVTYNEQFF	TGTGCCAGCAGCTTAGGGCAGGTGACCTACAATGAGCAGTTCTTC
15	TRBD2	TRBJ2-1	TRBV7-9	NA	CASSSLAGVEDEQFF	TGTGCCAGCAGCTCTCTAGCGGGAGTTGAAGATGAGCAGTTCTTC
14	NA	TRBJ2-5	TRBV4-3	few	CASSLSGFQETQYF	TGCGCCAGCAGCCTATCTGGCTTCCAAGAGACCCAGTACTTC
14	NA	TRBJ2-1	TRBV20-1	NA	CSAQGERAYNEQFF	TGCAGTGCTCAGGGGGAGCGGGCCTACAATGAGCAGTTCTTC
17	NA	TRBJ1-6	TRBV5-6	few	CASARQGFPLRNSPLHF	TGTGCCAGCGCTCGGCAGGGCTTCCCCTTGAGGAATTCACCCCTCCACTTT
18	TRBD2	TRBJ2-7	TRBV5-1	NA	CASSLPTSGRAGDYEQYF	TGCGCCAGCAGCTTGCCTACTAGCGGGAGGGCCGGTGACTACGAGCAGTACTTC
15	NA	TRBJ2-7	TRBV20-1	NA	CSASRGSSSGYEQYF	TGCAGTGCTAGTAGAGGGAGCTCATCCGGCTACGAGCAGTACTTC
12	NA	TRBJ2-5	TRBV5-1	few	CASRRDVETQYF	TGCGCCAGCAGGAGGGACGTGGAGACCCAGTACTTC
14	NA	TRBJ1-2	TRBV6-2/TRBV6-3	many	CASSSPTRRYGYTF	TGTGCCAGCAGTTCCCCCACCCGACGTTACGGCTACACCTTC
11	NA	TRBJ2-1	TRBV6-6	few	CASSSQVEQFF	TGTGCCAGCAGTTCCCAAGTTGAGCAGTTCTTC
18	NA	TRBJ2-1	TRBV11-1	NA	CASSIPKLGQSSYNEQFF	TGTGCCAGCAGCATACCAAAACTTGGACAGAGCTCCTACAATGAGCAGTTCTTC
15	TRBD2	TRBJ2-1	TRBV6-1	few	CASRTGTSANNEQFF	TGTGCCAGCAGGACCGGGACTAGCGCTAACAATGAGCAGTTCTTC
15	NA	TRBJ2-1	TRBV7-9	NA	CASSNWHSGSNEQFF	TGTGCCAGCAGCAACTGGCACTCTGGGTCCAATGAGCAGTTCTTC
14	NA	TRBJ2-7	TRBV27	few	CASGKAQKPYEQYF	TGTGCCAGCGGAAAAGCGCAAAAACCCTACGAGCAGTACTTC
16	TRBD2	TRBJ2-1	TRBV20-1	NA	CSARYSAAGGLSEQFF	TGCAGTGCTAGATATTCCGCGGCGGGGGGGCTGAGTGAGCAGTTCTTC
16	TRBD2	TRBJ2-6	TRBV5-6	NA	CGTSGGGNSGANVLTF	TGCGGGACTAGCGGGGGGGGAAACTCTGGGGCCAACGTCCTGACTTTC
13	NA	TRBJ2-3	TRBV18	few	CASSKATTDTQYF	TGTGCCAGCTCAAAGGCTACCACAGATACGCAGTATTTT